Following are 29 T cell receptor beta chains from one sample sequenced in a study of Ad26.COV2.S vaccination and SARS-CoV-2 variants. Indicated treatment: roughly 18 received Ad26.COV2.S at low or high dose, single or two shots; 5 received placebo; per-sample allocation not given. Repertoires come from day 63 after the first vaccine or placebo injection. Generated by immunoSEQ multiplex PCR, the TCRdb table keeps only in-frame clones and is missing some. The sample records just under 250,000 clones, roughly 90% being singletons. This specimen was peripheral blood, taken in a trial of Ad26.COV2.S vaccine versus placebo. These receptor sequences come from a person between 18 and 65 years old who received the Ad26.COV2.S COVID-19 vaccine or a placebo.

This rearrangement joins TRBV28 to TRBJ1-5; 7 bases map to TRBD1. The CDR3 length is 16 residues. Germline lookup yields CDR1 MDHEN and CDR2 SYDVKM. The J segment lost 4 bases and the V segment lost 5 bases, leaving 11 bases of the junction unmatched. This CDR3 reads CASSPGGGLGNQPQHF. DNA of the CDR3: TGTGCCAGCAGTCCAGGGGGGGGGCTGGGGAATCAGCCCCAGCATTTT. The full variable domain, its missing parts supplied by reference TRBV28 and TRBJ1-5, is DVKVTQSSRYLVKRTGEKVFLECVQDMDHENMFWYRQDPGLGLRLIYFSYDVKMKEKGDIPEGYSVSREKKERFSLILESASTNQTSMYLCASSPGGGLGNQPQHFGDGTRLSIL.

The chain is built from TRBV18 and TRBJ2-2; 7 positions match TRBD1. CDR3 length: 15 residues. Germline V gene data show CDR1 as KGHSH and CDR2 as LQKENI. J was trimmed by 4 bases and V by 3 bases; bases with no gene match: 5. Here the CDR3 reads CASSPSTGTTGELFF. Here the CDR3 DNA reads TGTGCCAGCTCACCGTCGACAGGGACCACCGGGGAGCTGTTTTTT.

The rearrangement uses TRBV12-3 or TRBV12-4 and TRBJ1-1; D unclear. With 7 bases removed from V and 2 bases from J, the gap between germline ends came to 11 bases. The CDR3 extends over 13 amino acids. CDR3 amino acids: CASTPQANTEAFF. Written as DNA, the CDR3 is TGTGCCAGCACCCCTCAGGCCAACACTGAAGCTTTCTTT.

The sample holds a few counts of this clone. The J gene is TRBJ2-7, the V gene TRBV6-4; D possibly corresponds to TRBD2 (6 bases). CDR1 is MRHNA, CDR2 SNTAGT, per germline. The CDR3 sequence is 14 residues long. Between the trimmed V and J ends, which lost 5 bases and 3 bases, there was a span of 14 bases. CDR3 sequence: CASSLTGEIYEQYF. The CDR3 DNA reads as TGTGCCAGCAGTTTGACGGGAGAAATCTACGAGCAGTACTTC.

This clone is a singleton in its sample. The V gene is TRBV9, the J gene TRBJ2-3, with 7 bases fitting TRBD2. The CDR3 sequence is 14 residues long. Germline V CDR1 and CDR2: SGDLS, YYNGEE. V shed 3 bases and J 6 bases; nucleotides not matched to a gene: 7. Here the CDR3 DNA reads TGTGCCAGCAGCGCCGGGACTACCTCCGATACGCAGTATTTT. Translation: CASSAGTTSDTQYF.

The chain is built from TRBV28 and TRBJ1-2, with 7 positions matching TRBD1. With 7 bases clipped from V and 4 bases from J, the junction kept 15 bases outside the gene matches. Per the germline V gene, CDR1 is MDHEN and CDR2 is SYDVKM. The CDR3 has 16 residues. CDR3 DNA sequence: TGTGCCAGCACCCTCCAGGTTTTGACAGGGAGCTATGGCTACACCTTC. It yields the protein CASTLQVLTGSYGYTF.

The chain carries TRBV7-9 and TRBJ2-3, with 11 bases fitting TRBD1. V lost 10 bases and J lost 4; bases outside the gene matches: 4. CDR1 SEHNR and CDR2 FQNEAQ come from the germline V gene (reference sequence). The CDR3 length is 13 residues. The CDR3, as DNA: TGTGCCAATGGACAGGGGGCCGCAGATACGCAGTATTTT. As protein: CANGQGAADTQYF.

The chain uses TRBV29-1 and TRBJ2-1; tentatively, D is TRBD1 or TRBD2 (6 bases each). CDR3 size: 14 residues. Germline lookup yields CDR1 SQVTM and CDR2 ANQGSEA. Trimming removed 5 bases at V and 0 bases at J, with 11 bases between. This CDR3 is CSVKGGSSYNEQFF. Written as DNA, the CDR3 is TGCAGCGTTAAGGGGGGAAGCTCCTACAATGAGCAGTTCTTC.

This clone showed up just once. The V and J genes are TRBV11-1 and TRBJ2-1, with 8 bases lining up with TRBD2. The germline V gene has CDR1 SGHAT and CDR2 FQDESV (reference sequence). J lost 3 bases, V lost 3 bases, and 4 bases had no gene match. This CDR3 spans 15 amino acids. In nucleotides, the CDR3 is TGTGCCAGCAGCTTCAGCGGGGGAAGCTACAATGAGCAGTTCTTC. Its protein product is CASSFSGGSYNEQFF.

The V call is TRBV28, the J call TRBJ2-1; 7 nucleotides line up with TRBD2. The CDR3 contains 12 residues. With V trimmed by 9 bases and J by 6 bases, 5 bases remained unmatched. Germline V CDR1 and CDR2: MDHEN, SYDVKM. The CDR3: CASRDYRNEQFF. The CDR3 nucleotides are TGTGCCAGTAGGGACTACCGCAATGAGCAGTTCTTC.

This clone was detected only once. The chain employs TRBV4-1 and TRBJ2-7; D gene unclear. With 4 bases removed from V and 2 bases from J, the gap between germline ends came to 15 bases. Germline CDR1 MGHRA, CDR2 YSYEKL. CDR3 length equals 15 residues. This CDR3 reads CASSLADQAPYEQYF. DNA of the CDR3: TGCGCCAGCAGCCTTGCGGACCAGGCCCCCTACGAGCAGTACTTC.

This chain joins TRBV9 and TRBJ2-7, with TRBD1 matching 7 bases. With V trimmed by 3 bases and J by 1 base, 4 bases remained unmatched. Per the germline V gene, CDR1 is SGDLS and CDR2 is YYNGEE. The CDR3 covers 14 residues. The CDR3 region is CASSGSGQSYEQYF. In nucleotides, the CDR3 is TGTGCCAGCAGCGGTTCGGGACAGTCCTACGAGCAGTACTTC.

The chain combines TRBV2 with TRBJ2-6; D is ambiguous. This CDR3 spans 16 amino acids. The V end was cut by 6 bases, the J end by 4 bases, with 16 bases between. Germline V gene sequence: CDR1 SNHLY, CDR2 FYNNEI. CDR3 protein: CASSFKKSHGANVLTF. CDR3 bases: TGTGCCAGCAGCTTTAAGAAGAGTCACGGGGCCAACGTCCTGACTTTC.

The rearrangement joins TRBV9 to TRBJ2-1, with 8 nucleotides matching TRBD1. The CDR3 totals 16 residues. CDR1 SGDLS and CDR2 YYNGEE come from the germline V gene. Trimming cost V 0 bases and J 9 bases; bases outside gene matches: 11. The chain's CDR3 is CASSVDPRQGWGEQFF. The CDR3 DNA reads TGTGCCAGCAGCGTAGACCCCAGACAGGGGTGGGGTGAGCAGTTCTTC. The variable domain in full, with the rest retrieved from reference TRBV9 and TRBJ2-1, is DSGVTQTPKHLITATGQRVTLRCSPRSGDLSVYWYQQSLDQGLQFLIQYYNGEERAKGNILERFSAQQFPDLHSELNLSSLELGDSALYFCASSVDPRQGWGEQFFGPGTRLTVL.

This sequence joins TRBV6-1 and TRBJ2-7; D perhaps matches TRBD1 (5 bases). Germline lookup yields CDR1 MNHNS and CDR2 SASEGT. Trimming shortened V by 2 bases and J by 2 bases, and 22 bases separated the two germline ends. The CDR3 extends over 18 amino acids. The CDR3 loop reads CASSENARLQETPYEQYF. Here the CDR3 DNA reads TGTGCCAGCAGTGAAAACGCCCGCCTACAGGAAACTCCCTACGAGCAGTACTTC.

V is TRBV29-1 and J is TRBJ2-7; the D call may be TRBD1 or TRBD2 (5 bases each). The germline V gene encodes CDR1 SQVTM and CDR2 ANQGSEA. Deletions cut 7 bases from V and 0 bases from J, with 10 bases between. This CDR3 is built from 12 residues. CDR3 nucleotides: TGCAGCGGAGGGGCGTCCTCCTACGAGCAGTACTTC. This translates into CSGGASSYEQYF.

The chain joins TRBV29-1 to TRBJ1-2; D gene unclear. The germline CDR1 and CDR2 sequences are SQVTM and ANQGSEA. Trimming stripped 4 bases from V and 4 bases from J, with 13 bases between. The CDR3 loop spans 13 amino acids. CDR3 bases: TGCAGCGTTGTACCCTTCAGTGGCTATGGCTACACCTTC. Encoded protein: CSVVPFSGYGYTF.

This rearrangement joins TRBV7-8 to TRBJ1-1; 7 nucleotides match TRBD1. This CDR3 is built from 13 residues. CDR1 is SGHVS, CDR2 FQNEAQ, per germline. Trimming cost V 6 bases and J 4 bases; bases outside gene matches: 5. The CDR3 sequence: CASSLQGLTEAFF. CDR3 in DNA: TGTGCCAGCAGTTTACAGGGGCTCACTGAAGCTTTCTTT.

J is TRBJ2-3 and V is TRBV11-3, with 8 nucleotides matching TRBD2. The V gene end was trimmed by 1 base and the J gene end by 4 bases; junction bases not matched to a gene: 7. The CDR3 loop spans 16 amino acids. Germline-derived CDR1 and CDR2 are SGHNT and YENEEA. In DNA form, the CDR3 reads TGTGCCAGCAGCTTAGCCAGCGGGGGATTTGCAGATACGCAGTATTTT. Protein: CASSLASGGFADTQYF.

J is TRBJ2-3 and V is TRBV9; perhaps D is TRBD1 or TRBD2 (5 bases each). The CDR3 is 15 residues long. Germline V gene lookup returns CDR1 SGDLS and CDR2 YYNGEE. V lost 4 bases, J lost 5 bases, and 17 bases lay in between. CDR3 protein: CASSLGGRELDTQYF. CDR3 DNA sequence: TGTGCCAGCAGCCTTGGGGGAAGGGAGTTAGATACGCAGTATTTT.

The V call is TRBV5-4, the J call TRBJ1-1; D may be TRBD1 (6 bases). With 2 bases removed from V and 3 bases from J, the gap between germline ends came to 11 bases. Germline values: CDR1 SGHNT, CDR2 YYREEE (reference sequence). The CDR3 extends over 14 amino acids. CDR3 protein: CASSFGRGYTEAFF. CDR3 nucleotide sequence: TGTGCCAGCAGCTTTGGCAGGGGCTACACTGAAGCTTTCTTT. Complete variable domain (other parts from reference TRBV5-4 and TRBJ1-1): ETGVTQSPTHLIKTRGQQVTLRCSSQSGHNTVSWYQQALGQGPQFIFQYYREEENGRGNFPPRFSGLQFPNYSSELNVNALELDDSALYLCASSFGRGYTEAFFGQGTRLTVV.

The chain employs TRBV28 and TRBJ1-4; D is uncertain. The germline gives CDR1 MDHEN, CDR2 SYDVKM. The CDR3 is made up of 15 amino acids. The V and J ends lost 1 base and 0 bases respectively, with 6 bases between them. In DNA, the CDR3 is TGTGCCAGCAGTTTATCGGCAGCAACTAATGAAAAACTGTTTTTT. Translation gives CASSLSAATNEKLFF. Combining the CDR3 with reference TRBV28 and TRBJ1-4 gives the whole variable domain DVKVTQSSRYLVKRTGEKVFLECVQDMDHENMFWYRQDPGLGLRLIYFSYDVKMKEKGDIPEGYSVSREKKERFSLILESASTNQTSMYLCASSLSAATNEKLFFGSGTQLSVL.

The chain is built from TRBV5-5 and TRBJ2-7; no clear D gene. Deletions cut 3 bases from V and 3 bases from J, with 7 bases between. CDR1 is SGHKS and CDR2 is YYEKEE in the germline V gene (reference sequence). The CDR3 is made up of 12 amino acids. Here the CDR3 reads CASSSYSYEQYF. CDR3 sequence (DNA): TGTGCCAGCAGCTCCTACAGCTACGAGCAGTACTTC.

This chain joins TRBV7-8 and TRBJ2-3; no clear D. The CDR3 loop spans 13 amino acids. The V end was cut by 1 base, the J end by 4 bases, with 6 bases between. Germline lookup yields CDR1 SGHVS and CDR2 FQNEAQ. This chain's CDR3 is CASSLVASDTQYF. For the CDR3, the DNA is TGTGCCAGCAGCTTAGTGGCATCAGATACGCAGTATTTT.

This chain uses TRBV28 with TRBJ2-3; possibly TRBD1 for D (5 bases). The germline V gene encodes CDR1 MDHEN and CDR2 SYDVKM. The CDR3 spans 14 residues. The V end was cut by 3 bases, the J end by 7 bases, with 14 bases between. The CDR3 DNA follows: TGTGCCAGCAGTTTTGGCCGGCCAGGGAATACGCAGTATTTT. Its translation is CASSFGRPGNTQYF.

The chain links TRBV2 to TRBJ1-5; D perhaps matches TRBD1 (6 bases). From germline, CDR1 is SNHLY and CDR2 FYNNEI. The V end lost 4 bases, the J end lost 4 bases, and 14 bases lay between the germline ends. The length of the CDR3 is 15 residues. This CDR3 is CASSVTGGGNQPQHF. The CDR3 region has the DNA TGTGCCAGCAGTGTAACGGGGGGCGGAAATCAGCCCCAGCATTTT.

This clone was observed a few times. This chain uses TRBV6-5 with TRBJ1-6, with D perhaps matching TRBD1 (5 bases). This CDR3 region has 11 residues. V was clipped by 6 bases and J by 8 bases, with 5 bases between them. CDR1 and CDR2 from the germline V gene are MNHEY and SVGAGI. CDR3 nucleotides: TGTGCCAGCAGGGGGGATTCACCCCTCCACTTT. This translates into CASRGDSPLHF.

This sequence joins TRBV30 and TRBJ2-5; D tentatively fits TRBD1 or TRBD2 (5 bases each). The V end was cut by 5 bases, the J end by 5 bases, with 21 bases between. The length of the CDR3 is 15 residues. Germline V CDR1 and CDR2: GTSNPN, SVGIG (reference sequence). The CDR3 is CAWSTGAWVLETQYF. The CDR3 DNA follows: TGTGCCTGGTCGACCGGGGCATGGGTTCTCGAGACCCAGTACTTC.

The rearrangement joins TRBV27 to TRBJ1-1; no clear D. V lost 0 bases to trimming and J lost 5 bases, with 10 bases between them. Germline CDR1 MNHEY, CDR2 SMNVEV (reference sequence). CDR3 size: 14 residues. The CDR3 sequence: CASSLSGVGTEAFF. The CDR3 bases are TGTGCCAGCAGTTTATCCGGGGTGGGGACTGAAGCTTTCTTT.